This T cell receptor (beta chain) is drawn from a study of blood T cell repertoires in COVID-19. The germline gives CDR1 MNHEY, CDR2 SVGEGT. The CDR3 contains 13 residues. V lost 1 base and J lost 2, with 5 bases in between. Clones were read by immunoSEQ multiplex PCR, and TCRdb kept only the in-frame ones, dropping some. The sample includes just over 70,000 clones, approximately 80% of them seen just once. The sequence derives from a man between 65 and 85 years old who had recovered from COVID-19. The sequenced sample consisted of peripheral blood. This chain uses TRBV6-2 or TRBV6-3 with TRBJ1-1; no reliable D call. CDR3 protein: CASSYWANTEAFF. The CDR3 region has the DNA TGTGCCAGCAGTTACTGGGCCAACACTGAAGCTTTCTTT.